This TCR beta chain was observed in a study of T cell clonotyping in hematopoietic cell transplantation. Study-level points and caveats: At the given depth, recipient repertoires were over 95% de novo clonotypes. Graft donor and pretransplant recipient Inverse Simpson Index values predicted broader posttransplant TCR diversity.

TCRdb keeps only in-frame clones here, not all; method: immunoSEQ multiplex PCR. The repertoire holds 25,000 to 30,000 clones, with less than 85% as singletons. The time point: recipient sample about 28 days before transplant, after cytoreduction. Blood collection times were about day -28 and days 30, 100, 180 posttransplant. This clone was detected once. What it binds is unknown. The V end lost 0 bases, the J end lost 0 bases, and 13 bases lay between the germline ends. Germline V lookup: CDR1 LGHNA, CDR2 YNFKEQ. This CDR3 spans 17 amino acids. This chain connects TRBV4-2 to TRBJ2-3; tentatively, D is TRBD1 (6 bases). Specimen: peripheral blood mononuclear cells, collected before stem cell transplant. The TCR was taken from a man aged 35 to 55 with acute myeloid leukemia. Some clones in this sample may be carry-over from other donors' samples. The CDR3 loop reads CASSQDHTGSSTDTQYF. CDR3 in DNA: TGTGCCAGCAGCCAAGATCATACAGGGTCTAGCACAGATACGCAGTATTTT.